This T cell receptor (beta chain) was profiled in a study of cytomegalovirus exposure and HLA in healthy donors. General study points: The analysis excluded some indistinguishable V segments, including TRBV6-2 and TRBV6-3. Among donors in an Asian-associated ancestry cluster, a later analysis reportedly found fewer N-insertions than the approximately 700-donor mean. In an earlier analysis, about 87% or about 30%: the productive usage of most TCR beta V segments. Equally common other TCR beta chains were less clonally expanded than HLA-associated ones, a later analysis found.

Researchers ran the PCR with 60 Vbeta and 13 Jbeta primers. Using immunoSEQ multiplex PCR, the repertoire was profiled, and TCRdb retains in-frame clones only, with some absent. The top ten hold about 5.3% of the sample, which has 95,000 to 110,000 clones, about 75% seen once. V gave up 4 bases and J gave up 8 bases; unmatched junction bases: 7. The V gene's germline CDR1 is SGHTA and CDR2 FQGTGA. This CDR3 is 13 amino acids long. Concerning this clone: Its matching antigen is unknown.

The sequence came from a man aged 60 to 69 in good health and CMV-seropositive. The rearrangement uses TRBV7-3 and TRBJ1-2; 7 bases are shared with TRBD1. The sample consisted of PBMCs. CDR3 DNA sequence: TGTGCCAGCAGCTCGACAGGGTCCGACGGCTACACCTTC. It specifies CASSSTGSDGYTF. The whole variable domain, remainder taken from reference TRBV7-3 and TRBJ1-2, is GAGVSQTPSNKVTEKGKYVELRCDPISGHTALYWYRQSLGQGPEFLIYFQGTGAADDSGLPNDRFFAVRPEGSVSTLKIQRTERGDSAVYLCASSSTGSDGYTFGSGTRLTVV.